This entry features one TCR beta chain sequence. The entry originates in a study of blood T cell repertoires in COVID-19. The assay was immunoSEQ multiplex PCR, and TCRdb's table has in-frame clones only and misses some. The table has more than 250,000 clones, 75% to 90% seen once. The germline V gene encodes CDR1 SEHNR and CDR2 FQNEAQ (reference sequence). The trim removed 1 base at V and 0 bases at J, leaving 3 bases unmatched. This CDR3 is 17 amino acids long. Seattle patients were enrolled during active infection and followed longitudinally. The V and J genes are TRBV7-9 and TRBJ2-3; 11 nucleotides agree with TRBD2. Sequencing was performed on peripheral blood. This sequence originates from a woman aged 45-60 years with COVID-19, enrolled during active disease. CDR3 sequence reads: CASSLVTSGASTDTQYF. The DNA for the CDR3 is TGTGCCAGCAGCTTAGTGACTAGCGGGGCGAGCACAGATACGCAGTATTTT.